These 23 T cell receptor beta chains share one sample of origin, sequenced in a study of response to subunit inactivated influenza vaccine. TCRdb ran MiXCR on the RT-PCR reads and lists one entry per CDR3 protein. The table lists a few hundred thousand distinct CDR3 sequences, approximately 7.7% of them singletons, with about an eighth in the top ten. This specimen consisted of PBMCs from blood, obtained less than 30 months after vaccination. The receptors shown here come from a man aged 50 to 69 who received an inactivated influenza vaccine.

The chain has TRBV11-2 and TRBJ2-5; 15 bases map to TRBD2. The V gene end was trimmed by 5 bases and the J gene end by 2 bases; junction bases not matched to a gene: 9. This CDR3 contains 18 residues. CDR1 and CDR2 from the germline V gene are SGHAT and FQNNGV. CDR3 DNA sequence: TGTGCCAGCAGCGTACTTGCTGGACTAGCGGGAGGGCAAGAGACCCAGTACTTC. Protein product: CASSVLAGLAGGQETQYF.

This clonotype has only a few counts. V gene TRBV28 combines with J gene TRBJ2-1; TRBD2 might be the D (5 bases). The CDR3 is 13 amino acids. Trimming removed 2 bases at V and 10 bases at J, with 12 bases between. Germline-derived CDR1 and CDR2 are MDHEN and SYDVKM. The CDR3 is CASSLTSSREQFF. In DNA, the CDR3 is TGTGCCAGCAGTTTAACTAGTTCTAGGGAGCAGTTCTTC.

The chain has TRBV7-2 and TRBJ2-5, with 11 nucleotides matching TRBD2. The germline V gene encodes CDR1 SGHTA and CDR2 FQGNSA. The CDR3 runs to 15 residues. J lost 5 bases, V lost 2 bases, and 4 bases had no gene match. The CDR3 sequence: CASSLHLAGGETQYF. CDR3 nucleotide sequence: TGTGCCAGCAGCTTACACCTAGCGGGGGGTGAGACCCAGTACTTC.

This clonotype has at least ten counts. J is TRBJ2-5 and V is TRBV20-1; 12 bases are shared with TRBD2. Germline CDR1 reads DFQATT; CDR2 reads SNEGSKA (reference sequence). Trimming took 6 bases from V and 4 from J; bases not matched to a gene: 6. This CDR3 spans 14 amino acids. In nucleotides, the CDR3 is TGCAGTGCCTCTCTAGCGGGAGGGCCAGAGACCCAGTACTTC. This encodes CSASLAGGPETQYF.

This clonotype was recorded at least ten times. This rearrangement joins TRBV5-1 to TRBJ2-5; D remains ambiguous. CDR1 SGHRS and CDR2 YFSETQ come from the germline V gene. This CDR3 is built from 14 residues. V dropped 1 base and J dropped 2 bases, with 9 bases sitting between them. The CDR3 loop is CASSLSQAQETQYF. CDR3 nucleotide sequence: TGCGCCAGCAGCTTGTCTCAAGCACAAGAGACCCAGTACTTC.

Many counts were recorded for this clonotype. The V call is TRBV12-3 or TRBV12-4, the J call TRBJ2-7, with D unclear. V was pared by 6 bases and J by 0 bases, with 12 bases between. The CDR3 spans 14 residues. The CDR3 nucleotides are TGTGCCAGCAGCCTCCTTGCAGGCTCCTACGAGCAGTACTTC. Residues: CASSLLAGSYEQYF.

The chain combines TRBV5-1 with TRBJ2-1, with TRBD1 as a possible D gene (5 bases). V lost 0 bases, J lost 6 bases, and 13 bases lay in between. This CDR3 is 15 amino acids long. The V gene's germline CDR1 is SGHRS and CDR2 YFSETQ. CDR3 DNA: TGCGCCAGCAGCTTGGGCCAGGGATCTGGCAATGAGCAGTTCTTC. Its protein product is CASSLGQGSGNEQFF.

The genes are TRBV29-1 and TRBJ2-3, with D uncertain. The germline V gene has CDR1 SQVTM and CDR2 ANQGSEA. The CDR3 loop spans 15 amino acids. V lost 6 bases, J lost 2 bases, and 18 bases lay in between. This chain's CDR3 is CSVPYLAEYTDTQYF. The CDR3 bases are TGCAGCGTGCCCTACTTGGCGGAGTACACAGATACGCAGTATTTT.

V gene TRBV12-3 or TRBV12-4 combines with J gene TRBJ1-1; TRBD1 matches at 7 bases. CDR3 length: 17 amino acids. The ends lost 2 bases at V and 0 bases at J; junction bases unmatched: 9. CDR3: CASSLRQGRYLNTEAFF. The CDR3 coding sequence is TGTGCCAGCAGTTTAAGACAGGGAAGATATTTGAACACTGAAGCTTTCTTT.

This chain uses TRBV4-2 with TRBJ2-1; no clear D. Trimming cost V 4 bases and J 5 bases, with 12 bases left between them. Germline assignment: CDR1 LGHNA and CDR2 YNFKEQ. The CDR3 has 14 amino acids. CDR3 residues: CASSRLGSDNEQFF. The CDR3 nucleotides read TGTGCCAGCAGCCGCTTAGGCTCAGACAATGAGCAGTTCTTC.

The rearrangement joins TRBV29-1 to TRBJ1-2, with 8 bases aligning to TRBD1. CDR3 length: 15 residues. Germline CDR1 is SQVTM and CDR2 is ANQGSEA. V lost 4 bases to trimming and J lost 6 bases; unmatched junction nucleotides: 13. CDR3 region: CSVVYPGQGAHGYTF. CDR3 DNA sequence: TGCAGCGTTGTATACCCTGGGCAGGGGGCGCATGGCTACACCTTC.

This clonotype was seen repeatedly, ten times or more. The chain carries TRBV20-1 and TRBJ2-7, with D possibly being TRBD2 (5 bases). Trimming removed 2 bases from V and 3 bases from J, with 17 bases in between. The CDR3 is made up of 15 amino acids. CDR1 and CDR2 (germline): DFQATT, SNEGSKA (reference sequence). CDR3: CSARSSREASYEQYF. For the CDR3, the DNA is TGCAGTGCTAGAAGCTCGAGGGAAGCTAGCTACGAGCAGTACTTC.

This clonotype was detected only a few times. The V and J genes are TRBV7-2 and TRBJ1-5, with D possibly TRBD1 on 5 matching bases. V lost 1 base, J lost 0 bases, and 10 bases lay in between. This CDR3 has 16 residues. Germline values: CDR1 SGHTA, CDR2 FQGNSA. The CDR3 protein is CASSLGGHNSNQPQHF. The CDR3 coding sequence is TGTGCCAGCAGCTTAGGCGGACATAATAGCAATCAGCCCCAGCATTTT.

In its sample, this clonotype was seen many times. V and J are TRBV3-1 and TRBJ2-1; no reliable D call. Germline loops: CDR1 LGHDT, CDR2 YNNKEL (reference sequence). V was trimmed by 0 bases and J by 7 bases, leaving 16 bases between them. The CDR3 extends over 16 amino acids. In nucleotides, the CDR3 is TGTGCCAGCAGCCAAGATTACGACCAACCCCATAATGAGCAGTTCTTC. This sequence encodes CASSQDYDQPHNEQFF.

This clonotype showed up many times. This sequence joins TRBV12-3 or TRBV12-4 and TRBJ2-1; 8 nucleotides line up with TRBD2. The V and J ends lost 6 bases and 2 bases, in that order; junction bases with no gene match: 6. The CDR3 totals 15 residues. The CDR3 reads CASRGGAGAYNEQFF. In nucleotides, the CDR3 is TGTGCCAGCAGAGGAGGAGCGGGAGCCTACAATGAGCAGTTCTTC.

The V and J genes are TRBV5-6 and TRBJ2-5; the D gene is possibly TRBD1 (6 bases). Trimming shortened V by 5 bases and J by 4 bases, and 12 bases separated the two germline ends. The CDR3 totals 13 residues. Germline V lookup: CDR1 SGHDT, CDR2 YYEEEE. The chain's CDR3 is CASRTRGAETQYF. In DNA, the CDR3 is TGTGCCAGCAGGACCAGGGGAGCAGAGACCCAGTACTTC.

This sequence joins TRBV20-1 and TRBJ2-4; D may be TRBD1 (6 bases). Trimming took 2 bases from V and 6 from J, leaving 14 bases between them. Per germline, CDR1 DFQATT and CDR2 SNEGSKA (reference sequence). The CDR3 runs 14 residues. The CDR3 DNA reads as TGCAGTGCTAGACCTCCGGGACACTTAAACATTCAGTACTTC. It specifies CSARPPGHLNIQYF.

The chain links TRBV5-4 to TRBJ2-5, with 12 bases matching TRBD2. CDR3 size: 15 residues. The germline gives CDR1 SGHNT, CDR2 YYREEE (reference sequence). V lost 2 bases to trimming and J lost 5 bases; unmatched junction nucleotides: 4. This CDR3 is CASSFGTSGLETQYF. The CDR3 DNA follows: TGTGCCAGCAGCTTTGGGACTAGCGGGTTGGAGACCCAGTACTTC.

The chain employs TRBV6-1 and TRBJ2-1, with TRBD2 matching over 9 bases. V was pared by 6 bases and J by 9 bases, with 9 bases of the junction left unmatched. The CDR3 loop spans 14 amino acids. Germline CDR1 is MNHNS and CDR2 is SASEGT. CDR3 DNA: TGTGCCAGCAGCCAGGCGGGAGGGCCGTTTGAGCAGTTCTTC. Protein sequence: CASSQAGGPFEQFF.

This clonotype was seen many times. V usage is TRBV2 and J usage is TRBJ2-5, with 13 bases that match TRBD2. The CDR3 contains 15 residues. J gave up 4 bases and V 6 bases, and 5 bases lay outside the gene matches. The germline V gene encodes CDR1 SNHLY and CDR2 FYNNEI. The CDR3 DNA sequence: TGTGCCAGCAGGGACGGACTAGCGGGAGTAGAGACCCAGTACTTC. Encoded protein: CASRDGLAGVETQYF.

About this clonotype itself: Since a much larger clone is just one base distant, this may be a read error. The chain carries TRBV12-3 or TRBV12-4 and TRBJ2-1; D is ambiguous. The V gene lost 7 bases and the J gene lost 2 bases, with 9 bases spanning the gap. The CDR3 has 13 amino acids. CDR3: CASTSIPYNEQFF. As DNA, the CDR3 is TGTGCCAGCACCAGTATCCCCTACAATGAGCAGTTCTTC.

Many counts were recorded for this clonotype. The gene calls are TRBV5-6 and TRBJ2-1; D is unresolved. CDR3 size: 13 residues. Germline V CDR1 and CDR2: SGHDT, YYEEEE. Deletions cut 0 bases from V and 7 bases from J, with 8 bases between. The CDR3 nucleotides read TGTGCCAGCAGCTTGGTATTGGGAAATGAGCAGTTCTTC. Its protein product is CASSLVLGNEQFF.

This clonotype showed up many times. V and J are TRBV10-3 and TRBJ2-1, with 14 bases identical to TRBD2. The junction had 3 bases not matched to a gene; V was cut back by 6 bases and J by 5 bases. Germline CDR1 is ENHRY and CDR2 is SYGVKD. This CDR3 is built from 15 residues. Here the CDR3 DNA reads TGTGCCATCAGCCCGACTAGCGGGGGGGACAATGAGCAGTTCTTC. Translation gives CAISPTSGGDNEQFF.